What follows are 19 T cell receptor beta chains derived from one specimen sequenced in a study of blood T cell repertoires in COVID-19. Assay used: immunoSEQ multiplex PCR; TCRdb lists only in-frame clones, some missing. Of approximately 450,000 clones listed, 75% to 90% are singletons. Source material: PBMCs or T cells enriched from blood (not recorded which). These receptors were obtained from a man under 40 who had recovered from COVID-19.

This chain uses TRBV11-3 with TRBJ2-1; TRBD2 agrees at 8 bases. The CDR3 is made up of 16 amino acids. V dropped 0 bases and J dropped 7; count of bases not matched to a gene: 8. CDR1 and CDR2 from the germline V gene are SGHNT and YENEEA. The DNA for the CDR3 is TGTGCCAGCAGCTTAGAACCGGGACTAGGACCGAATGAGCAGTTCTTC. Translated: CASSLEPGLGPNEQFF.

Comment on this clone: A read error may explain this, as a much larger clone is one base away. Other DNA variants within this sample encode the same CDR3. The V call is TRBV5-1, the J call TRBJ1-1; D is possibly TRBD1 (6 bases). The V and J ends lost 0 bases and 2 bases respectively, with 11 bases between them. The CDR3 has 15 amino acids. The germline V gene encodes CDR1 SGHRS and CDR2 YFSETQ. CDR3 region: CASSLAGAPNTEAFF. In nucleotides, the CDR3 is TGCGCCAGCAGCTTGGCAGGGGCCCCTAACACTGAAGCTTTCTTT.

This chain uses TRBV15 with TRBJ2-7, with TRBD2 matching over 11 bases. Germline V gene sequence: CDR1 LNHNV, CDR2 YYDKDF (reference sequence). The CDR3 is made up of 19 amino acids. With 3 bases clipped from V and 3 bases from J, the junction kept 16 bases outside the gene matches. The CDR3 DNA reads TGTGCCACCAGCAGGGAACCGGGACTAGCGGCATTTTTAAACTACGAGCAGTACTTC. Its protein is CATSREPGLAAFLNYEQYF.

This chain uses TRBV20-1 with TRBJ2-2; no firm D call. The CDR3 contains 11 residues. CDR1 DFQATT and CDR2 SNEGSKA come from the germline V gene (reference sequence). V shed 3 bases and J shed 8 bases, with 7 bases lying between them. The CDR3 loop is CSARKEGELFF. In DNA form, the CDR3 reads TGCAGTGCTAGGAAAGAGGGGGAGCTGTTTTTT.

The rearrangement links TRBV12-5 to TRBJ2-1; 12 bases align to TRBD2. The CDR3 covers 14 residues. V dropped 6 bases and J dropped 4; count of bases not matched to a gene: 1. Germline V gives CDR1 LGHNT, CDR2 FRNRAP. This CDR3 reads CASGGLAGYNEQFF. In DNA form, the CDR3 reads TGTGCTAGTGGCGGACTAGCGGGGTACAATGAGCAGTTCTTC.

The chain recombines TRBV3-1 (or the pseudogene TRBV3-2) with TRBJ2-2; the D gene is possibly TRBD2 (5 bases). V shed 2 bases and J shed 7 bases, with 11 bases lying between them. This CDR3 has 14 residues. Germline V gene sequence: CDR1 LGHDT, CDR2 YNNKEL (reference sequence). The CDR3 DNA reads TGTGCCAGCAGCCAAAGCGAGGGAGTCGGGGAGCTGTTTTTT. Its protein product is CASSQSEGVGELFF.

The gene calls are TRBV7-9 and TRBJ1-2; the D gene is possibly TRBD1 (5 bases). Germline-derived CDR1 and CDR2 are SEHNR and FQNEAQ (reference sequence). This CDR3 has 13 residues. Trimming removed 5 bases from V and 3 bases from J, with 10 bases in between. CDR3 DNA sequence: TGTGCCAGCAGCGGGGGGGTAGACTATGGCTACACCTTC. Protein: CASSGGVDYGYTF. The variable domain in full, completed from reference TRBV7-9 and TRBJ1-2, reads DTGVSQNPRHKITKRGQNVTFRCDPISEHNRLYWYRQTLGQGPEFLTYFQNEAQLEKSRLLSDRFSAERPKGSFSTLEIQRTEQGDSAMYLCASSGGVDYGYTFGSGTRLTVV.

The CDR3 DNA reads as TGTGCCAGCAGTCCTGGGACTAGCGGGAGTTTCGGGAATGAGCAGTTCTTC. Its protein is CASSPGTSGSFGNEQFF. The chain links TRBV27 to TRBJ2-1, with 14 nucleotides matching TRBD2. There are 17 residues in the CDR3. Germline CDR1 is MNHEY and CDR2 is SMNVEV (reference sequence). V dropped 5 bases and J dropped 7; count of bases not matched to a gene: 10.

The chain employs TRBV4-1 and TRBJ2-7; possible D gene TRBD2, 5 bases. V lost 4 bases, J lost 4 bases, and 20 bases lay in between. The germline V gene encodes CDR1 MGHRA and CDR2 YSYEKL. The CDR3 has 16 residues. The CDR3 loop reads CASSLGFGSGVYEQYF. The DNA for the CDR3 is TGCGCCAGCAGCCTGGGGTTCGGCAGCGGCGTGTACGAGCAGTACTTC.

The CDR3: CASSPGGGADTQYF. The DNA of the CDR3 is TGCGCCAGCAGCCCGGGAGGAGGCGCAGATACGCAGTATTTT. V and J are TRBV4-1 and TRBJ2-3; TRBD2 aligns across 7 bases. V lost 4 bases and J lost 4; bases outside the gene matches: 5. The CDR3 spans 14 residues. The germline CDR1 and CDR2 sequences are MGHRA and YSYEKL.

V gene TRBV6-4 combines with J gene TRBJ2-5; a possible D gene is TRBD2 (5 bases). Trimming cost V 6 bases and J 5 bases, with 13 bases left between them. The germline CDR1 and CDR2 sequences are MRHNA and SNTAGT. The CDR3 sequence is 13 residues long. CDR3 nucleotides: TGTGCCAGCAGCTTTGGAGGCGGGGAGACCCAGTACTTC. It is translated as CASSFGGGETQYF.

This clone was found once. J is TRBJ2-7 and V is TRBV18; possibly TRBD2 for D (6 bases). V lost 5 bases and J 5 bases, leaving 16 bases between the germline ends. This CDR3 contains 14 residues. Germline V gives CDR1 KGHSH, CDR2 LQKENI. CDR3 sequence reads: CASSNHGREDEQYF. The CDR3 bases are TGTGCCAGCTCAAACCACGGCAGGGAGGACGAGCAGTACTTC.

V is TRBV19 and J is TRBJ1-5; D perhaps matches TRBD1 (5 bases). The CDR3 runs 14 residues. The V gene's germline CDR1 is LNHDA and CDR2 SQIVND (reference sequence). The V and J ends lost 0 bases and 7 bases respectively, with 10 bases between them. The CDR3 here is CASSIEAGDQPQHF. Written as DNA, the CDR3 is TGTGCCAGTAGTATAGAAGCGGGGGACCAGCCCCAGCATTTT.

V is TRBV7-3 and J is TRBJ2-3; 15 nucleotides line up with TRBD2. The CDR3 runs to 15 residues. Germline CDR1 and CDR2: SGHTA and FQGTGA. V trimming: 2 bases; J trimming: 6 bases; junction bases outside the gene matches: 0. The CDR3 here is CASSLGLAGGDTQYF. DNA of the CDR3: TGTGCCAGCAGCTTAGGACTAGCGGGAGGGGATACGCAGTATTTT.

This CDR3 reads CASSLSPGQGNYGYTF. The CDR3 DNA reads TGTGCCAGCAGTTTATCCCCAGGACAGGGAAACTATGGCTACACCTTC. The chain combines TRBV28 with TRBJ1-2, with TRBD1 matching 8 bases. The length of the CDR3 is 16 residues. From germline, CDR1 is MDHEN and CDR2 SYDVKM. J was trimmed by 2 bases and V by 1 base; bases with no gene match: 6.

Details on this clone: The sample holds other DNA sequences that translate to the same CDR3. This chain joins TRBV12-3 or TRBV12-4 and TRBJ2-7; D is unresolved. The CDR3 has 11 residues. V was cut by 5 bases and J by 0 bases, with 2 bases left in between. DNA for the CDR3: TGTGCCAGCAGTCACTCCTACGAGCAGTACTTC. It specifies CASSHSYEQYF.

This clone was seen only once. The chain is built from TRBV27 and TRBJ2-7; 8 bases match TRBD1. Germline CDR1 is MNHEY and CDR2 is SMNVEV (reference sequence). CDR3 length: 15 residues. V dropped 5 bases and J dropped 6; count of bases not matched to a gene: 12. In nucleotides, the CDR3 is TGTGCCAGCAGTATCGCGCCGCGGACAGGGATCGAGCAGTACTTC. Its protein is CASSIAPRTGIEQYF.

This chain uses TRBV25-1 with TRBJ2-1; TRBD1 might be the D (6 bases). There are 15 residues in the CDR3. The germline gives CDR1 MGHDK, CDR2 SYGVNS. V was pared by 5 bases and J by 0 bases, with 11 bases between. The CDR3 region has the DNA TGTGCCAGCAGTAAAGACAGGAGCTCCTACAATGAGCAGTTCTTC. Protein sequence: CASSKDRSSYNEQFF.

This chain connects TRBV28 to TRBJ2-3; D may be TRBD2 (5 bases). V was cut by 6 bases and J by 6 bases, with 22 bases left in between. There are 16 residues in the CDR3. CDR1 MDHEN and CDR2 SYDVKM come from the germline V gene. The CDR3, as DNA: TGTGCCAGCAGGATTGAGGCTGTTGGACTTGCGGATACGCAGTATTTT. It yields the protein CASRIEAVGLADTQYF.